This T cell receptor beta chain was retrieved from a study of blood T cells in healthy people across ages. Concerning this clonotype: Sequence at one end of the junction differs from germline and may be a read error.

Through a sample-barcoded 5' primer and a J-beta primer mix, a second PCR was run for 7 to 11 cycles. TCRdb passed the 5' RACE reads through MiXCR, listing each CDR3 protein once. The sample yields 800,000 to 900,000 distinct CDR3 sequences, approximately 59% seen once. The CDR3 runs to 13 residues. CDR1 and CDR2 from the germline V gene are SEHNR and FQNEAQ (reference sequence). The rearrangement joins TRBV7-9 to TRBJ2-3; no firm D call. Sequencing was carried out using blood. This clonotype was obtained from a man aged 25 to 40 in good health. The CDR3 region is CASSVGWSETQYF. The CDR3, as DNA: TGTGCCAGCAGCGTAGGTTGGTCAGAGACGCAGTATTTT.